This entry lists 7 T cell receptor beta chains sequenced from one sample in a study of shared clonotypes between healthy human individuals (dated by TCRdb to 2020 to 2021). Library construction relied on the immunoSEQ multiplex PCR assay. TCRdb provides this immuneACCESS table in a form limited to in-frame rearrangements. Some clones are lacking; in checked studies, under half of them reflect an unresolved V gene, and why the rest are absent is not known. The sample has 2 million to 3 million clones on record, 93% of them singletons. Roughly 0.36% of the sample is held by the ten biggest clonotypes. Sequences were obtained from naive CD4+ T cells from PBMCs. Reading the label with the study, this specimen's cell subset or site is: CD45RA+ positively selected. The receptor set was obtained from a man aged 18 to 30 in good health. Some clones in this sample may be carry-over from other donors' samples.

The V gene is TRBV10-3, the J gene TRBJ1-1; D gene ambiguous. V lost 2 bases, J lost 1 base, and 5 bases lay in between. CDR1 and CDR2 from the germline V gene are ENHRY and SYGVKD. The length of the CDR3 is 13 residues. CDR3: CAISEIKNTEAFF. The CDR3 bases are TGTGCCATCAGTGAGATTAAGAACACTGAAGCTTTCTTT.

The chain uses TRBV7-2 and TRBJ2-3, with a tentative D call TRBD2 (6 bases). CDR3 length equals 15 residues. Per germline, CDR1 SGHTA and CDR2 FQGNSA. The V end lost 5 bases, the J end lost 4 bases, and 16 bases lay between the germline ends. CDR3 in amino acids: CASSPRRGNADTQYF. The CDR3, as DNA: TGTGCCAGCAGCCCCAGGAGGGGAAACGCAGATACGCAGTATTTT.

This clone was seen a handful of times. The gene calls are TRBV7-3 and TRBJ2-1, with TRBD2 identical over 11 bases. Germline V lookup: CDR1 SGHTA, CDR2 FQGTGA. V lost 5 bases to trimming and J lost 6 bases; unmatched junction nucleotides: 6. The CDR3 runs 15 residues. This CDR3 is CASSRSGTSGNEQFF. The CDR3 nucleotides are TGTGCCAGCAGCCGCTCCGGGACTAGCGGCAATGAGCAGTTCTTC. Supplemented by reference TRBV7-3 and TRBJ2-1, the full variable domain reads GAGVSQTPSNKVTEKGKYVELRCDPISGHTALYWYRQSLGQGPEFLIYFQGTGAADDSGLPNDRFFAVRPEGSVSTLKIQRTERGDSAVYLCASSRSGTSGNEQFFGPGTRLTVL.

This chain uses TRBV11-2 with TRBJ2-1, with no clear D. Trimming shortened V by 6 bases and J by 9 bases, and 12 bases separated the two germline ends. Per germline, CDR1 SGHAT and CDR2 FQNNGV. The CDR3 has 12 amino acids. The CDR3 nucleotides are TGTGCCAGCAGTTTTGGCGTAGGTGAGCAGTTCTTC. The encoded protein is CASSFGVGEQFF.

The chain carries TRBV2 and TRBJ2-4; unclear D gene. There are 14 residues in the CDR3. Trimming left V 7 bases short and J 6 bases short, with 16 bases between. Germline V gene data show CDR1 as SNHLY and CDR2 as FYNNEI. As DNA, the CDR3 is TGTGCCAGCACGCAGCACCCATACTCAAACATTCAGTACTTC. Residues: CASTQHPYSNIQYF.

The genes are TRBV19 and TRBJ2-2; weak D call: TRBD2 (5 bases). The CDR3 extends over 15 amino acids. Germline loops: CDR1 LNHDA, CDR2 SQIVND (reference sequence). V lost 4 bases to trimming and J lost 3 bases, with 12 bases between them. CDR3 loop: CASSTLRADTGELFF. CDR3 DNA: TGTGCCAGTAGTACCTTGCGGGCTGACACCGGGGAGCTGTTTTTT.

V and J are TRBV11-3 and TRBJ2-1; unclear D gene. Between the trimmed V and J ends, which lost 4 bases and 0 bases, there was a span of 10 bases. Per germline, CDR1 SGHNT and CDR2 YENEEA. This CDR3 has 15 residues. The CDR3 loop reads CASSSDPSSYNEQFF. The CDR3 DNA sequence: TGTGCCAGCAGCTCCGACCCGAGCTCCTACAATGAGCAGTTCTTC.